The T cell receptor beta chain under discussion was sequenced for a study of T cells in localized non-small cell lung cancer. Findings and limits, study-wide: Uninvolved adjacent lung, not tumor, had the highest T cell clonality. The study detected a median roughly 57 of the top 100 tumor clones in adjacent lung. Higher blood T cell density tracked longer overall survival.

CDR3 length equals 15 residues. The germline V gene encodes CDR1 SGDLS and CDR2 YYNGEE. Deletions cut 0 bases from V and 2 bases from J, with 12 bases between. This clone was seen more than once but under ten times. Antigen specificity is unknown. The repertoire was sequenced with immunoSEQ multiplex PCR; TCRdb's copy has only in-frame clones and lacks some. Among 75,000 to 80,000 clones listed, over 75% were seen once. This TCR derives from a female donor at least 60 years old with stage I lung adenocarcinoma. This sequence joins TRBV9 and TRBJ2-7; D is uncertain. The sequences come from peripheral blood, collected before any cancer treatment. CDR3 DNA sequence: TGTGCCAGCAGCGTAGGGGCAGCCACTACCTACGAGCAGTACTTC. Translated: CASSVGAATTYEQYF.